Sequencing of this T cell receptor (beta chain) was carried out in a study of T cell repertoires in ileal Crohn's disease (dated by TCRdb to about 2019). Regarding the research as a whole: The median duration of disease was roughly 8.2 years, and at the time of surgery approximately 34% of patients were active smokers. Every patient underwent surgery because of a complication, which was stricturing disease in 61% of cases and penetrating disease in around 39%. A total of 171 mucosal samples from around 60 patients were sequenced, collected from several sites on the surgical specimen as well as at postoperative endoscopy. The TCR repertoire was analysed in fewer than 65 patients with Crohn's disease drawn from a prospective multicentre cohort. A Rutgeerts score above i0 was used to define endoscopic postoperative recurrence. Postoperative therapy was given to about half of the patients, with thiopurines administered to 11 patients and anti-TNF agents administered to more than 15 patients. The study was conducted in parallel with a multicentre cohort that was designed to identify predictors of early endoscopic recurrence following ileocolonic resection. Overall study outcomes, separate from this receptor: More high-frequency clones were carried by sorted CD8 T cells than by CD4 T cells, suggesting that mucosal expansions were mainly CD8. Compared with non-smokers, patients who were active smokers at surgery showed a significantly higher proportion of clonal expansions (roughly 26% vs 20%, p=0.02). Mucosal CD4 and CD8 T cells were sorted and sequenced only in a subgroup of patients, the size of which was not stated. Higher percentages of high-frequency clones at the time of surgery were linked to endoscopic recurrence, and every patient with clonality above 26.8% (18/57) had recurrence.

Eligible patients were adults with ileal or ileocolonic Crohn's disease who had an indication for ileocolonic resection. Whole ileal mucosal biopsies were kept frozen at -80 degrees C prior to DNA extraction. A TRizol-based method was used to extract genomic DNA from the frozen whole biopsies, and the DNA was quantified with a NanoDrop 2000 spectrophotometer. About this clone: Its antigen remains unidentified. It has no much larger one-base neighbor in the sample; base qualities were not kept.

Around 0.45 micrograms of biopsy DNA per sample were submitted for commercial TCRB immunosequencing. Adaptive Biotechnology amplified CDR3 regions from genomic DNA with a two-step multiplex PCR that controlled for amplification bias. Primers for every V and J gene segment were used in the first PCR, and barcodes and Illumina adapters were added in the second PCR. An Illumina instrument was used to sequence the CDR3 libraries. In the original analysis: Vendor-provided pipelines were combined with custom analysis of raw data in R/Bioconductor under R version 3.3.0. Clonality, ranging from 0 to 1, was calculated as the inverse of the normalised Shannon entropy of all productive clones. High-frequency clones were defined as the repertoire share of the top 100 clones, retaining only clones passing a 95% confidence test. Overlap between samples was measured with the Morisita-Horn index, while repertoire diversity was measured with the Simpson index. TCRdb re-hosts the immuneACCESS table, in-frame sequences only. Its copies lack some clones; in the studies checked, an unresolved V gene accounts for under half of them, and the cause for the rest is not known. Clonal size and the V and J genes are those of that table, whereas D and trimming came from the DNA. Counted in this sample were fewer than 10,000 clones; more than 70% of them appeared once. 10% to 15% of the sample lies in the top ten.

Reading the germline V gene (reference sequence) gives CDR1 LNHDA and CDR2 SQIVND. The CDR3 spans 15 residues, from the cysteine through the phenylalanine. Left in the record is the CDR3 DNA by itself, 45 bases read in frame from the first base. The germline V and J ends show losses of 3 bases and 2 bases respectively, and no gene match explains 4 bases of the junction. Sequenced sample: ileal tissue. This clonotype originated in an adult with Crohn's disease. The sequence links TRBV19 to TRBJ2-7, with 10 central nucleotides matching TRBD2. The nucleotides are TGTGCCAGTAGTATTGTCAGCGGGAGGGCCTACGAGCAGTACTTC. This translates into CASSIVSGRAYEQYF.